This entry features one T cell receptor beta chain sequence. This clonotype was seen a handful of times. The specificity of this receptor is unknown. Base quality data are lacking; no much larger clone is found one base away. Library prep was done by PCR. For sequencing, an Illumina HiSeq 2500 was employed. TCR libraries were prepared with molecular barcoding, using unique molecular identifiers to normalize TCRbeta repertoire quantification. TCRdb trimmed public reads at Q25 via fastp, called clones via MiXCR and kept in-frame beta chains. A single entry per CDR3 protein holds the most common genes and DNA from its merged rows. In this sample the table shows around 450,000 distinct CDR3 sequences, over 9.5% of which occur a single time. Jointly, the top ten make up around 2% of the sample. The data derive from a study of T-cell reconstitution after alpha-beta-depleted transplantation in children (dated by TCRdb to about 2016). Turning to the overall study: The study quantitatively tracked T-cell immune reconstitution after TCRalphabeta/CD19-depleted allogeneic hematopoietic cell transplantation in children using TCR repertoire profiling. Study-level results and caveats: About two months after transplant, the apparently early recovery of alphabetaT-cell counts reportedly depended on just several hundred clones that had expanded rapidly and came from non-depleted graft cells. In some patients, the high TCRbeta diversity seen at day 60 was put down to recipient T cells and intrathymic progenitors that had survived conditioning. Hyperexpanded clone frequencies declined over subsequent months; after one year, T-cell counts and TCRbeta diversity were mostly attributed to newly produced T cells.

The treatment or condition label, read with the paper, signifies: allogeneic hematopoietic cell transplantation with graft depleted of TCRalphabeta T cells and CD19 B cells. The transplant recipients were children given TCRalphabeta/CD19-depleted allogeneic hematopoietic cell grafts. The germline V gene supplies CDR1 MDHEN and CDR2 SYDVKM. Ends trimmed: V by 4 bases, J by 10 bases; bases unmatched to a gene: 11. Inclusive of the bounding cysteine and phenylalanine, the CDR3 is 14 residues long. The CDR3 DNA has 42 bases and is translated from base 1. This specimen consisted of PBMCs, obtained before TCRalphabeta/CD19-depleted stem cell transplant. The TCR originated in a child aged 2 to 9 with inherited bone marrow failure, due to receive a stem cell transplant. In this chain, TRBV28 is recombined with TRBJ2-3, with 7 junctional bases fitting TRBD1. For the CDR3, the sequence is CASSSQGDLVAQYF. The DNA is TGTGCCAGCAGTTCCCAGGGGGATCTGGTTGCGCAGTATTTT.